The rows below give T cell receptor beta chains drawn from one sample of a study of vaccination effects on CD4 cells after COVID-19. Repertoires were generated with immunoSEQ multiplex PCR, while TCRdb's copy carries only in-frame clones and drops some. This table holds tens of thousands of clones, nearly 75% found once. These receptors have no identified antigens. The sample here was CD4+ T cells from PBMCs cultured without peptide, taken after COVID-19 vaccination. These receptors came from a human donor who received a COVID-19 vaccine. The CDR3 runs from the conserved cysteine through the conserved F or W. The D gene is left open where the match is weak. For some rows the clone size is stated as once, few or many, or as a class when expanded; others skip it.

clone size: .; V gene: TRBV6-6; J gene: TRBJ1-4; D gene: .; CDR3 protein: CASSYVGATNEKLFF; CDR3 DNA: TGTGCCAGCAGTTATGTGGGGGCAACTAATGAAAAACTGTTTTTT
clone size: .; V gene: TRBV9; J gene: TRBJ2-3; D gene: .; CDR3 protein: CASSVRGHDSTDTQYF; CDR3 DNA: TGTGCCAGCAGCGTAAGGGGACACGATAGCACAGATACGCAGTATTTT
clone size: few; V gene: TRBV2; J gene: TRBJ1-2; D gene: .; CDR3 protein: CASSDWGAWGRANYGYTF; CDR3 DNA: TGTGCCAGCAGTGACTGGGGCGCTTGGGGACGAGCTAACTATGGCTACACCTTC
clone size: once; V gene: TRBV5-4; J gene: TRBJ1-4; D gene: .; CDR3 protein: CASSLRGSNEKLFF; CDR3 DNA: TGTGCCAGCAGCCTAAGGGGGTCTAATGAAAAACTGTTTTTT
clone size: few; V gene: TRBV5-1; J gene: TRBJ1-1; D gene: TRBD1; CDR3 protein: CASSSTNRGETEAFF; CDR3 DNA: TGCGCCAGCAGCTCGACGAACAGGGGTGAGACTGAAGCTTTCTTT
clone size: .; V gene: TRBV7-3; J gene: TRBJ2-2; D gene: .; CDR3 protein: CASSLSLSSSNTGELFF; CDR3 DNA: TGTGCCAGCAGCTTATCCCTGTCTAGTTCGAACACCGGGGAGCTGTTTTTT
clone size: .; V gene: TRBV6-4; J gene: TRBJ1-6; D gene: TRBD1; CDR3 protein: CASSALPPGTGNSPLHF; CDR3 DNA: TGTGCCAGCAGTGCCCTCCCCCCCGGGACAGGGAATTCACCCCTCCACTTT
clone size: .; V gene: TRBV6-5; J gene: TRBJ1-6; D gene: .; CDR3 protein: CASSLSTGVSPLHF; CDR3 DNA: TGTGCCAGCAGTCTTTCTACAGGTGTGTCACCCCTCCACTTT
clone size: .; V gene: TRBV10-1; J gene: TRBJ2-5; D gene: .; CDR3 protein: CASSDSRQQETQYF; CDR3 DNA: TGCGCCAGCAGTGACTCGAGACAGCAAGAGACCCAGTACTTC
clone size: .; V gene: TRBV19; J gene: TRBJ1-2; D gene: .; CDR3 protein: CASCPPANYGYTF; CDR3 DNA: TGTGCCAGTTGCCCCCCGGCGAACTATGGCTACACCTTC
clone size: .; V gene: TRBV6-5; J gene: TRBJ1-2; D gene: .; CDR3 protein: CASTPTTTAVYGYTF; CDR3 DNA: TGTGCCAGCACCCCCACCACCACCGCAGTGTATGGCTACACCTTC
clone size: .; V gene: TRBV24-1; J gene: TRBJ2-2; D gene: TRBD2; CDR3 protein: CATSETGGRNGELFF; CDR3 DNA: TGTGCCACCAGTGAAACGGGGGGGCGGAACGGGGAGCTGTTTTTT
clone size: .; V gene: TRBV5-1; J gene: TRBJ2-2; D gene: TRBD1; CDR3 protein: CASSLGQGARTGELFF; CDR3 DNA: TGCGCCAGCAGCTTGGGGCAGGGGGCGCGCACCGGGGAGCTGTTTTTT